This T cell receptor beta chain was obtained from a study of T cells in Graves' hyperthyroidism and ophthalmopathy (dated by TCRdb to about 2019). Background for the entire study: Peripheral blood samples were taken at the time of initial diagnosis, prior to any treatment. TCR Vbeta CDR3 sequencing of 130 to 150 peripheral blood samples (more than 40 ophthalmopathy, around 80 hyperthyroidism and roughly 17 progressor patients) is reported in the paper. Once sampling was done, hyperthyroidism patients were given methimazole at a starting dose of 30 mg daily, whereas ophthalmopathy patients were given high-dose intravenous methylprednisolone. The 100 discovery patients were randomly split 7:3 into training and test sets. Prospective prediction of ophthalmopathy was tested in an independent validation cohort of some 20 hyperthyroidism patients and around 16 patients who later progressed to ophthalmopathy. TCR V-J signatures able to tell the groups apart were searched for in a discovery cohort of some 100 patients, of whom around 43 had Graves' ophthalmopathy and around 58 had stable Graves' hyperthyroidism. The study also compared thyroid tissue and blood T-cell repertoires from about six Graves' hyperthyroidism patients. Overall study results and their limits: Most expanded thyroid clonotypes (frequency above 0.001) were also detected in blood, suggesting blood repertoires may reflect thyroid immune responses. In validation, the model predicted progression to ophthalmopathy with over 60% sensitivity and less than 75% specificity, a median of about 6 months before onset. A model built on a 13 V-J signature distinguished ophthalmopathy from stable hyperthyroidism, reaching roughly 88% sensitivity and 81% to 83% specificity in cross-validation and 80%/75% in testing. No statistical method was used to fix the sample size in advance, and group allocation was not hidden from the investigators.

This clonotype was observed at least ten times. Its antigen is unknown. The input lacks base qualities; no much larger clone sits a single base away. V lost 4 bases and J lost 2 bases; the stretch between them is 12 bases long. The CDR3 runs 14 amino acids, cysteine and phenylalanine included. CDR3 DNA only is kept here, 42 bases in frame from base 1. Per the germline V gene (reference sequence), LGHDT is the CDR1 and YNNKEL is the CDR2. The TCR beta CDR3 regions were amplified from the RNA transcripts. The TCR CDR3 was subjected to a first round of RT-PCR using the HTBI primer set and the Qiagen OneStep RT-PCR kit. Libraries were constructed in a second round of multiplex PCR, after which size selection and purification were carried out. The libraries were sequenced on an Illumina HiSeq2000 using paired-end 100 bp reads. Regarding the original processing steps: SOAPnuke was used to process the raw data, with reads discarded if the reads contained adapters or uncalled bases, had a mean Phred below 15, or lacked an exact constant-primer or identifier match. High-quality paired reads were merged with COPE v1.2.5, and unique nucleotide sequences were defined as clonotypes. Clonotypes were aligned to IMGT TRBV, TRBD and TRBJ reference segments using MiTCR v1.1. The analysis was restricted to V-J combinations with a frequency above 0.0001, which together covered 99% to 99.2% of the repertoires. A TCS score was defined as the ratio of F50 (clonal expansion) to E x V (chaos), with BLOSUM62-based TCRdist applied between CDR3 peptides within each V-J. Welch's t-statistics and random forest reduced some 510 V-J features to 13, which were used in a naive Bayes classifier (R e1071). In-frame beta chains were kept once TCRdb had trimmed the public reads at Q25 with fastp and called clones with MiXCR. For every CDR3 protein sequence, its rows merge into one entry that carries the most common genes and DNA. TCRdb's processing, not the authors', yielded these V and J calls. This sample comprises a few hundred thousand distinct CDR3 sequences, approximately 20% of them detected only once. The top ten clonotypes cover about 48% of the sample.

A patient counted as having stable Graves' hyperthyroidism if no progression to ophthalmopathy occurred over 18 months of follow-up. The hyperthyroidism patients were between 18 and 65 years old and newly diagnosed, with a disease duration of less than 2 months. Exclusion was applied to patients with uncontrolled infections, other autoimmune diseases, pregnancy or lactation. Diagnoses relied on clinical symptoms, serum thyroxine and TRAb, thyroid ultrasound and orbital computed tomography. Ficoll-Paque density gradient centrifugation was used to isolate PBMCs from under 11 ml of fresh peripheral blood. Total RNA was extracted using Trizol reagent, and RNA quality was assessed on an Agilent 2100 Bioanalyzer.

Source material: blood. Recombination joined TRBV3-1 with TRBJ2-7, and possibly TRBD1, on 5 matching bases. This clonotype originated in a man between 35 and 55 years old with Graves' hyperthyroidism. CDR3 region: CASSRRGITYEQYF. The sequence in DNA is TGTGCCAGCAGCCGTAGGGGAATCACCTACGAGCAGTACTTC.